The 20 T cell receptor beta chains below all came from one sample that was sequenced in a study of metastatic and nonmetastatic thyroid tumors. TCRdb ran MiXCR on the PCR reads. The data show around 26,000 clones, with about 3.7% seen just once and roughly 3.1% held by the top ten. Patients had received no treatment of any kind before thyroid surgery. Sequencing input: blood. The receptors were sampled from a male donor with papillary thyroid cancer or a benign thyroid nodule (not recorded which). Some clones in this sample may be carry-over from other donors' samples.

This clone is medium-sized in the sample. The chain links TRBV12-3 or TRBV12-4 to TRBJ1-6, with a tentative D call TRBD1 (6 bases). CDR3 length: 15 amino acids. V dropped 3 bases and J dropped 7 bases, with 13 bases sitting between them. CDR3 loop: CASSLGGQINSPLHF. In DNA, the CDR3 is TGTGCCAGCAGTTTGGGAGGACAGATCAATTCACCCCTCCACTTT.

This clone was observed a few times. This chain connects TRBV6-5 to TRBJ2-7, with D perhaps TRBD1 (6 bases). V lost 2 bases and J lost 2, with 13 bases in between. In germline, CDR1 is MNHEY, CDR2 SVGAGI. CDR3 size: 15 residues. This chain's CDR3 is CASSYQLQGTYEQYF. The CDR3 DNA is TGTGCCAGCAGTTACCAGCTCCAGGGGACCTACGAGCAGTACTTC.

About this clone itself: Its ends do not fully match the called genes, so a read error is possible. The chain joins TRBV20-1 to TRBJ1-2; the D gene is possibly TRBD1 (5 bases). Germline V lookup: CDR1 DFQATT, CDR2 SNEGSKA (reference sequence). The CDR3 has 14 residues. The CDR3 region has the DNA TGCAGTGATAGATCCCTAGCGGGGGGGAATGGCTACACCTTC. This codes for CSDRSLAGGNGYTF.

Comment on this clone: The junction departs from germline at one end; a sequencing error may be responsible. The chain uses TRBV6-4 and TRBJ2-3, with 10 bases that match TRBD1. The CDR3 runs to 15 residues. Germline CDR1 MRHNA, CDR2 SNTAGT. CDR3 sequence reads: CASSEGQGHTGTQYF. CDR3 DNA sequence: TGTGCCAGCAGTGAGGGACAGGGGCACACAGGTACGCAGTATTTT.

Many counts were recorded for this clone. CDR3 in amino acids: CASGSPWGTEAFF. In DNA form, the CDR3 reads TGTGCCAGTGGCAGCCCCTGGGGCACTGAAGCTTTCTTT. The chain joins TRBV19 to TRBJ1-1; no firm D call. The CDR3 totals 13 residues. Trimming shortened V by 8 bases and J by 4 bases, and 14 bases separated the two germline ends. Germline values: CDR1 LNHDA, CDR2 SQIVND (reference sequence).

Turning to this clone: A read error may account for a junction end that differs from germline. The chain has TRBV9 and TRBJ2-3; 13 nucleotides line up with TRBD2. Germline assignment: CDR1 SGDLS and CDR2 YYNGEE. The length of the CDR3 is 18 residues. The CDR3: CASSAGTSGDGSKDTQYF. CDR3 in DNA: TGTGCCAGCAGCGCCGGGACTAGCGGGGACGGTAGCAAAGATACGCAGTATTTT.

This clone was seen more than once but under ten times. V usage is TRBV6-2 or TRBV6-3 and J usage is TRBJ1-1, with 9 bases aligning to TRBD1. J gave up 5 bases and V 2 bases, and 12 bases lay outside the gene matches. This CDR3 region has 17 residues. Germline V CDR1 and CDR2: MNHEY, SVGEGT. CDR3 residues: CASSYVGDREGKTEAFF. CDR3 nucleotide sequence: TGTGCCAGCAGTTACGTTGGGGACAGGGAGGGGAAAACTGAAGCTTTCTTT.

This clone has a handful of counts. At one end the junction does not follow the germline gene, possibly because of a read error. The chain couples TRBV28 to TRBJ1-4; TRBD1 might be the D (6 bases). The germline gives CDR1 MDHEN, CDR2 SYDVKM. The CDR3 loop spans 16 amino acids. CDR3 sequence reads: CASSIPGASTSEKLFF. As DNA, the CDR3 is TGTGCCAGCAGTATCCCAGGGGCCTCTACTAGTGAAAAACTGTTTTTT.

This clone turned up a few times. V is TRBV12-3 or TRBV12-4 and J is TRBJ1-1; D gene unclear. This CDR3 spans 14 amino acids. Trimming took 6 bases from V and 3 from J, leaving 14 bases between them. CDR3 DNA sequence: TGTGCCAGCAGCCTATCCCAGGTATACACTGAAGCTTTCTTT. Protein sequence: CASSLSQVYTEAFF.

This clone was picked up many times. The CDR3 spells CATSDFRKGTQYF. CDR3 nucleotides: TGTGCCACCAGTGATTTCCGGAAGGGGACCCAGTACTTC. The chain uses TRBV24-1 and TRBJ2-5; D call uncertain. V was shortened by 1 base and J by 7 bases, with 9 bases between the two germline ends. In germline, CDR1 is KGHDR, CDR2 SFDVKD. The CDR3 is 13 amino acids.

This rearrangement joins TRBV6-1 to TRBJ2-2; unclear D gene. Germline CDR1 is MNHNS and CDR2 is SASEGT. The CDR3 is 13 amino acids. Trimming pared 6 bases from V and 17 bases from J, leaving 22 bases between. DNA for the CDR3: TGTGCCAGCAGGAGTGCCATGGGCGTGGATCTTTTTTTT. This sequence encodes CASRSAMGVDLFF.

This clone was recorded many times. This may arise from a read error, as a much more abundant clone is one base away. The rearrangement links TRBV7-3 to TRBJ2-5; D is possibly TRBD1 or TRBD2 (5 bases each). V shed 2 bases and J shed 5 bases, with 18 bases lying between them. From germline, CDR1 is SGHTA and CDR2 FQGTGA. This CDR3 region has 16 residues. The CDR3 protein is CASSLGPSPGWETQYF. The CDR3 nucleotides are TGTGCCAGCAGCTTAGGCCCTAGCCCAGGGTGGGAGACCCAGTACTTC.

A few counts support this clone. The rearrangement joins TRBV18 to TRBJ1-1, with D perhaps matching TRBD1 (6 bases). The germline V and J ends were trimmed by 2 bases and 11 bases, with 12 bases remaining between them. CDR3 length: 12 residues. CDR1 is KGHSH, CDR2 LQKENI, per germline. This chain's CDR3 is CASSPEGGLAFF. CDR3 in DNA: TGTGCCAGCTCACCAGAAGGGGGTTTGGCTTTCTTT.

This rearrangement joins TRBV4-2 to TRBJ2-7, with D maybe TRBD2 (5 bases). V gave up 1 base and J gave up 2 bases, with 12 bases separating them. CDR3 length: 15 amino acids. Looked up from germline, CDR1 is LGHNA and CDR2 is YNFKEQ. In DNA, the CDR3 is TGTGCCAGCAGCCAAGGTCTGGACGGGGCCTACGAGCAGTACTTC. It codes for CASSQGLDGAYEQYF.

This clone was observed many times. This CDR3 is also generated by other DNA sequences in the sample. This chain connects TRBV18 to TRBJ2-5; 7 bases agree with TRBD1. The CDR3 length is 16 residues. Germline V gives CDR1 KGHSH, CDR2 LQKENI. V shed 2 bases, J shed 3 bases, and the junction held 9 bases outside the gene matches. This CDR3 is CASSPRIGDSKETQYF. CDR3 in DNA: TGTGCCAGCTCACCAAGAATTGGGGACAGTAAAGAGACCCAGTACTTC.

V and J are TRBV6-1 and TRBJ1-5; no reliable D call. The V end lost 5 bases, the J end lost 6 bases, and 11 bases lay between the germline ends. The CDR3 loop spans 13 amino acids. Germline V gene data show CDR1 as MNHNS and CDR2 as SASEGT. This chain's CDR3 is CASSSREGQPQHF. The CDR3 nucleotides are TGTGCCAGCAGTTCTAGGGAAGGTCAGCCCCAGCATTTT.

In its sample, this clone was seen many times. V is TRBV4-2 and J is TRBJ2-6; possible D gene TRBD1, 6 bases. Trimming left V 3 bases short and J 0 bases short, with 9 bases between. Germline V lookup: CDR1 LGHNA, CDR2 YNFKEQ. CDR3 length: 16 amino acids. This CDR3 reads CASSHEDSSGANVLTF. In DNA form, the CDR3 reads TGTGCCAGCAGCCACGAGGACAGCTCTGGGGCCAACGTCCTGACTTTC.

Many counts were recorded for this clone. This sequence may be a read error, since a much larger clone differs from it by one base. The chain has TRBV19 and TRBJ2-7, with D unresolved. There are 15 residues in the CDR3. V lost 1 base and J 1 base, leaving 11 bases between the germline ends. Germline V lookup: CDR1 LNHDA, CDR2 SQIVND (reference sequence). The CDR3 is CASSIGAGFSYEQYF. The CDR3 DNA is TGTGCCAGTAGTATAGGTGCCGGATTTTCCTACGAGCAGTACTTC.

This clone was detected many times. The genes are TRBV5-8 and TRBJ1-4; D remains ambiguous. Germline loops: CDR1 SGHTS, CDR2 YDEGEE. The CDR3 contains 13 residues. Between the trimmed V and J ends, which lost 5 bases and 7 bases, there was a span of 12 bases. CDR3 residues: CASRQRAAEKLFF. The CDR3 bases are TGTGCCAGCAGGCAGAGGGCAGCTGAAAAACTGTTTTTT.

This clone was recorded many times. The chain carries TRBV10-3 and TRBJ2-7; D ambiguous. CDR3 length: 12 residues. Between the trimmed V and J ends, which lost 4 bases and 5 bases, there was a span of 9 bases. Germline CDR1 is ENHRY and CDR2 is SYGVKD. The chain's CDR3 is CAISGMVDEQYF. The DNA for the CDR3 is TGTGCCATCAGTGGAATGGTCGACGAGCAGTACTTC.